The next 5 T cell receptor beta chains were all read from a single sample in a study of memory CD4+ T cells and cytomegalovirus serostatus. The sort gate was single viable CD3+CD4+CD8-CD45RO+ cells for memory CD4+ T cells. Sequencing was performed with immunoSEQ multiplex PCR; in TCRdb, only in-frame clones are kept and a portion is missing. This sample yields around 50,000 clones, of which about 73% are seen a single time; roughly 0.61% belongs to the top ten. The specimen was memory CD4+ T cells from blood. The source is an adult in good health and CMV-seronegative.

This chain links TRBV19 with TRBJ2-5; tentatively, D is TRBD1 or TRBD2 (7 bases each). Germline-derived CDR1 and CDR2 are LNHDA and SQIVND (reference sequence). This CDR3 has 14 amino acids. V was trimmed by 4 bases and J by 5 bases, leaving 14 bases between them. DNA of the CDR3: TGTGCCAGTAGTACCCGACAGGGAGGGGAGACCCAGTACTTC. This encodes CASSTRQGGETQYF. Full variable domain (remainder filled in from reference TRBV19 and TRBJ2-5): DGGITQSPKYLFRKEGQNVTLSCEQNLNHDAMYWYRQDPGQGLRLIYYSQIVNDFQKGDIAEGYSVSREKKESFPLTVTSAQKNPTAFYLCASSTRQGGETQYFGPGTRLLVL.

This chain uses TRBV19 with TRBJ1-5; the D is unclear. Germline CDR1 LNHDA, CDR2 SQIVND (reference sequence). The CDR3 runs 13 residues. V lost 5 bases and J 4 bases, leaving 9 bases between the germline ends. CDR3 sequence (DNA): TGTGCCAGTAGTCGGGAGGTGAATCAGCCCCAGCATTTT. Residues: CASSREVNQPQHF.

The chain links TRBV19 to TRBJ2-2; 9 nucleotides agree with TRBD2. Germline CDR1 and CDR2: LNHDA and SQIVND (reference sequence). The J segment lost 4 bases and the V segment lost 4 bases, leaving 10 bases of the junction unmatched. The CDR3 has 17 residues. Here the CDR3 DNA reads TGTGCCAGTAGTAATTTAGCGGGAGCCCGTGGCACCGGGGAGCTGTTTTTT. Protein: CASSNLAGARGTGELFF.

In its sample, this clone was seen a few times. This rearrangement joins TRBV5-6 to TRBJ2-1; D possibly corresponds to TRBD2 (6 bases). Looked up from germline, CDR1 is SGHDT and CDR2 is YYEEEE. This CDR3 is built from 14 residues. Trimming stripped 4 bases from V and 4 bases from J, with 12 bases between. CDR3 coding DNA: TGTGCCAGCAGCACCGCTAGCGCATACAATGAGCAGTTCTTC. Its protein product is CASSTASAYNEQFF.

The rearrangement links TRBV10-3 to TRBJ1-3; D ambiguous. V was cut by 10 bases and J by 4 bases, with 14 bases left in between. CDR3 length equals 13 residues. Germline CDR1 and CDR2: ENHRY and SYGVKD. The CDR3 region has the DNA TGTGCCACCAGGCCAGTTGGAGGAAACACCATATATTTT. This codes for CATRPVGGNTIYF.